This is a list of T cell receptor beta chains from one sample in a study of OX40 agonist ivuxolimab in advanced cancers. The method was immunoSEQ multiplex PCR; TCRdb's version includes in-frame clones alone and lacks a portion of them. The sample has over 90,000 clones; roughly 94% are singletons. The source material was CD4+ or CD8+ T cells sorted from blood, sampled in a trial of the OX40 agonist ivuxolimab. All receptors derive from an adult with an advanced solid tumor such as melanoma, head and neck, liver or kidney cancer. CDR3s include the opening cysteine and the closing phenylalanine or tryptophan. The D gene is left open where the match is weak. Some rows mark clone size as missing; the rest say once, few, many or name a class of expanded clone.

j_gene | abundance | d_gene | v_gene | CDR3nt | CDR3aa
TRBJ1-3 | once | TRBD1 | TRBV6-5 | TGTGCCAGCAGTTCTCACCGGACAGGGCTTGGAAACACCATATATTTT | CASSSHRTGLGNTIYF
TRBJ1-5 | NA | NA | TRBV27 | TGTGCCAGCAGTCTCGACGGTGTGGGGGGGCGGCCCCAGCATTTT | CASSLDGVGGRPQHF
TRBJ1-1 | NA | NA | TRBV7-9 | TGTGCCAGCAGCTTAGACAGCATGAACACTGAAGCTTTCTTT | CASSLDSMNTEAFF
TRBJ2-1 | NA | TRBD1 | TRBV4-2 | TGTGCCAGCAGCCAAGATTACCAGGGGGCCTACAATGAGCAGTTCTTC | CASSQDYQGAYNEQFF
TRBJ2-1 | NA | TRBD2 | TRBV11-2 | TGTGCCAGCAGCTTAGAGGGGGGGGTTTACAATGAGCAGTTCTTC | CASSLEGGVYNEQFF
TRBJ2-7 | NA | NA | TRBV6-9 | TGTGCCAGCAGTTATCTTCCAGGGCTTATGGAGCAGTACTTC | CASSYLPGLMEQYF
TRBJ2-7 | few | NA | TRBV28 | TGTGCCAGCTTAGGCGGCCGTACCTACGAGCAGTACTTC | CASLGGRTYEQYF
TRBJ2-4 | once | NA | TRBV5-5 | TGTGCCAGCAGCTTGGCCTTAACAGCCATTCAGTACTTC | CASSLALTAIQYF
TRBJ2-2 | NA | NA | TRBV28 | TGTGCCAGCAGCCCTTCGTGGAACACCGGGGAGCTGTTTTTT | CASSPSWNTGELFF
TRBJ2-7 | NA | TRBD1 | TRBV2 | TGTGCCAGCACTCGACAGGGCCAAATACCTTCCTACGAGCAGTACTTC | CASTRQGQIPSYEQYF
TRBJ1-1 | NA | NA | TRBV20-1 | TGCAGTGCTAGAGTTTCCCTACAGGCTTTCTTT | CSARVSLQAFF
TRBJ2-7 | NA | TRBD2 | TRBV5-6 | TGTGCCAGCAGGGATACCGGGACTAGCGAGACCTACGAGCAGTACTTC | CASRDTGTSETYEQYF
TRBJ2-7 | NA | NA | TRBV4-1 | TGCGCCAGCAGCCTGGGGTATTCCTACGAGCAGTACTTC | CASSLGYSYEQYF
TRBJ2-5 | NA | TRBD2 | TRBV7-8 | TGTGCCAGCAGCTTGCGACTAGCGGGAGGGCGAGTGGAAAAAGAGACCCAGTACTTC | CASSLRLAGGRVEKETQYF
TRBJ1-2 | NA | NA | TRBV6-5 | TGTGCCAGCACCCCGGGACGGAGAAATGGCTACACCTTC | CASTPGRRNGYTF
TRBJ2-3 | NA | TRBD2 | TRBV7-2 | TGTGCCAGCAGCGTCCCCCTAGCGGGGACGGATACGCAGTATTTT | CASSVPLAGTDTQYF
TRBJ2-3 | once | TRBD2 | TRBV5-6 | TGTGCCAGCAGACATGACCCCAGGGCAGCGGGGGGAGATACGCAGTATTTT | CASRHDPRAAGGDTQYF
TRBJ2-7 | NA | NA | TRBV27 | TGTGCCAGCAGTTTAAGTTCCCAAGGACGGTCGGTTGGCTACGAGCAGTACTTC | CASSLSSQGRSVGYEQYF
TRBJ1-1 | NA | NA | TRBV5-1 | TGCGCCAGCAGCTTGGGGTTGGGTCTAAACACTGAAGCTTTCTTT | CASSLGLGLNTEAFF
TRBJ2-5 | NA | NA | TRBV7-8 | TGTGCCAGCAGTCCCCTGCGCCCAATCTGGGAGACCCAGTACTTC | CASSPLRPIWETQYF
TRBJ1-2 | NA | TRBD1 | TRBV7-9 | TGTGCCAGCAGCCAGCTGGGACAGGTCCACTATGGCTACACCTTC | CASSQLGQVHYGYTF
TRBJ1-5 | NA | TRBD1 | TRBV7-2 | TGTGCCAGCAGCTTGGGGACAGCACCAATCCCCCCCCAGCATTTT | CASSLGTAPIPPQHF
TRBJ1-4 | NA | NA | TRBV11-2 | TGTGCCAGCAGCTCGCGGTCGGGGGTGACTAATGAAAAACTGTTTTTT | CASSSRSGVTNEKLFF
TRBJ2-7 | NA | NA | TRBV7-6 | TGTGCCAGCAGCTTGGTATCAGGGGCTGGTGATTACGAGCAGTACTTC | CASSLVSGAGDYEQYF
TRBJ1-3 | NA | TRBD1 | TRBV10-3 | TGTGCCATCAGTGTGCAGGGGGCGCGGAGCACCATATATTTT | CAISVQGARSTIYF
TRBJ2-7 | NA | TRBD2 | TRBV7-9 | TGTGCCAGCAGCTTAGCGTGGGCGGGAGGAGTAGACGAGCAGTACTTC | CASSLAWAGGVDEQYF
TRBJ2-5 | NA | TRBD2 | TRBV10-3 | TGTGCCATCAGTGAAAATAGCGGGGGGCCAGAGACCCAGTACTTC | CAISENSGGPETQYF
TRBJ2-3 | NA | NA | TRBV18 | TGTGCCAGCTCACTGGCATCTAGCACAGATACGCAGTATTTT | CASSLASSTDTQYF
TRBJ2-7 | NA | NA | TRBV6-5 | TGTGCCAGCAGTCGGAACCAGTACTACGAGCAGTACTTC | CASSRNQYYEQYF
TRBJ1-5 | NA | NA | TRBV29-1 | TGCAGCGCCCGCCTGGGAGGTCCTAGCAATCAGCCCCAGCATTTT | CSARLGGPSNQPQHF
TRBJ2-7 | NA | TRBD1 | TRBV28 | TGTGCCAGCAGTTCGGGACAGGGTCTCTACGAGCAGTACTTC | CASSSGQGLYEQYF
TRBJ2-7 | NA | NA | TRBV18 | TGTGCCAGCTCACCACCCGGGGCCCCGTCCCACGAGCAGTACTTC | CASSPPGAPSHEQYF
TRBJ2-3 | NA | NA | TRBV19 | TGTGCCAGTTCCGGGACGGGACTTGATACGCAGTATTTT | CASSGTGLDTQYF
TRBJ2-7 | NA | TRBD1 | TRBV28 | TGTGCCAGCAGCCGACAGGGGCTGGGGTGGGAGCAGTACTTC | CASSRQGLGWEQYF
TRBJ1-1 | few | TRBD1 | TRBV28 | TGTGCCAGCAGTTTCCCAGCCTGGACAGGGAACACTGAAGCTTTCTTT | CASSFPAWTGNTEAFF
TRBJ1-1 | NA | NA | TRBV9 | TGTGCCAGCAGCGTAGCTTCATCCTTGAACACTGAAGCTTTCTTT | CASSVASSLNTEAFF
TRBJ2-1 | NA | NA | TRBV19 | TGTGCCAGTAGTGTGACTCACCCGAATATCAATGAGCAGTTCTTC | CASSVTHPNINEQFF
TRBJ2-1 | NA | TRBD2 | TRBV7-7 | TGTGCCAGCAGCCATAATACTGGGGGGGACAATGAGCAGTTCTTC | CASSHNTGGDNEQFF
TRBJ2-2 | NA | NA | TRBV6-1 | TGTGCCAGCAGCTCAACAGCGAACACCGGGGAGCTGTTTTTT | CASSSTANTGELFF
TRBJ1-1 | once | TRBD1 | TRBV7-2 | TGTGCCAGCAGCCCTTCCCCTCGGGGACAGCGCACTGAAGCTTTCTTT | CASSPSPRGQRTEAFF
TRBJ2-1 | NA | NA | TRBV7-2 | TGTGCCAGCAGCGGAGGGGTTTGGGGTGAGCAGTTCTTC | CASSGGVWGEQFF
TRBJ2-5 | NA | NA | TRBV5-1 | TGCGCCAGCAGCTTGGCCGTTGGGCCGCTCCAAGAGACCCAGTACTTC | CASSLAVGPLQETQYF
TRBJ1-5 | NA | NA | TRBV11-2 | TGTGCCAGCAGCTTAGATAGGGGGAATCAGCCCCAGCATTTT | CASSLDRGNQPQHF
TRBJ2-7 | NA | NA | TRBV19 | TGTGCCAGTAGTATAACGGCAGGGGCCCGGAGCTCCTACGAGCAGTACTTC | CASSITAGARSSYEQYF
TRBJ2-7 | NA | NA | TRBV5-1 | TGCGCCAGCAGCTTAAGGGGTAGTGACTCCTACGAGCAGTACTTC | CASSLRGSDSYEQYF
TRBJ2-7 | NA | TRBD2 | TRBV7-7 | TGTGCTAGCAGCGAGAAAGGACTAGCTGGCGAGCAGTACTTC | CASSEKGLAGEQYF
TRBJ2-2 | NA | TRBD2 | TRBV30 | TGTGCCTGGCAGAGAGGGACTAGATACACCGGGGAGCTGTTTTTT | CAWQRGTRYTGELFF
TRBJ2-7 | NA | TRBD1 | TRBV23-1 | TGCGCCAGCACCGACAGGGGCGAAATCGAGCAGTACTTC | CASTDRGEIEQYF
TRBJ1-1 | NA | NA | TRBV27 | TGTGCCAGCAGTTTATCGATATCGAAGGGGAACACTGAAGCTTTCTTT | CASSLSISKGNTEAFF
TRBJ2-7 | NA | NA | TRBV5-6 | TGTGCCAGCATCCGGCACCGGAGCTCCTACGAGCAGTACTTC | CASIRHRSSYEQYF
TRBJ1-6 | NA | TRBD1 | TRBV19 | TGTGCCAGTAGTCCGACAGGGACTTATAATTCACCCCTCCACTTT | CASSPTGTYNSPLHF
TRBJ2-7 | NA | TRBD2 | TRBV9 | TGTGCCAGCAGCGCGCTCCCCAGCGGGGGAGAGTACGAGCAGTACTTC | CASSALPSGGEYEQYF
TRBJ1-2 | NA | TRBD1 | TRBV5-1 | TGCGCCAGCAGCTTTCCCGACAGGGGGCGTCGCGGCTACACCTTC | CASSFPDRGRRGYTF
TRBJ1-2 | NA | NA | TRBV6-5 | TGTGCCAGCAGTTACTCGACGGGCAGGGCCGGCTATGGCTACACCTTC | CASSYSTGRAGYGYTF
TRBJ2-4 | once | NA | TRBV7-2 | TGTGCCAGCAGCCTCCGGCCCGAGGGCAAAAACATTCAGTACTTC | CASSLRPEGKNIQYF